This entry describes one TCR beta chain. What it binds is not known. Repertoires were generated with immunoSEQ multiplex PCR, while TCRdb's copy carries only in-frame clones and drops some. Among 5,000 to 6,000 clones listed, around three fifths were seen once. Each of the patients experienced relapse following autologous stem cell transplantation, and their brentuximab vedotin exposure differed. This sample was included in a study of PD-1 blockade in classical Hodgkin lymphoma. The study's findings and limits: At baseline, newly diagnosed patients reportedly showed less TCR diversity than healthy donors. Anyone who began nivolumab under 1 year after ASCT was excluded.

The CDR3 has 20 amino acids. In germline, CDR1 is MNHEY, CDR2 SMNVEV (reference sequence). Trimming stripped 9 bases from V and 0 bases from J, with 29 bases between. The chain employs TRBV27 and TRBJ2-2, with D uncertain. This specimen consisted of peripheral blood mononuclear cells (PBMCs), obtained at baseline. This TCR derives from a human donor with classical Hodgkin lymphoma. This CDR3 reads CARKTKVRAFGSANTGELFF. CDR3 sequence (DNA): TGTGCCAGAAAAACAAAAGTACGAGCATTCGGAAGCGCGAACACCGGGGAGCTGTTTTTT.